Sequencing of this T cell receptor beta chain was carried out in a study of immune cell composition in non-small cell lung cancer. Broader study findings: Clones >0.5% enriched in tumour were rarer in adenocarcinoma (about 35%) than squamous (approximately 75%). Tumour TCR-beta clonality was not significantly tied to smoking pack-years. Dominant in vivo tumour-associated clones were not shown to share tumour-reactive sequences.

This table comes from immunoSEQ multiplex PCR, and its TCRdb copy is limited to in-frame clones, with some not included. The sample shows some 1,800 clones, approximately 83% of them seen only once. Normal lung was taken at the farthest possible site, at least 3 cm from tumour. DNA was extracted from unsorted cell suspensions stored frozen. To note about this clone: Antigen: not known.

The CDR3 spans 13 residues. Germline loops: CDR1 MNHNY, CDR2 SVGAGI (reference sequence). J was trimmed by 3 bases and V by 8 bases; bases with no gene match: 3. The sequence derives from a human donor with non-small cell lung cancer. Source material: non-adjacent lung tissue. The genes are TRBV6-6 and TRBJ2-1; 8 bases fit TRBD2. CDR3 coding DNA: TGTGCCAGCGGACGGGGGGGCTACAATGAGCAGTTCTTC. Its translation is CASGRGGYNEQFF.